The following is a TCR beta chain sequence with its context. What it binds is unknown. These data are taken from a study of cytomegalovirus exposure and HLA in healthy donors. Whole-study findings and limits: It was confirmed in vitro that three of the CMV-associated chains were specific for CMV antigens. Among TCR beta chains, those listed as cytomegalovirus-associated numbered approximately 150. With later analysis, a missense DCLRE1C variant became linked to TCR beta V- and J-gene trimming.

A multiplex PCR was run with 60 Vbeta primers and 13 Jbeta primers. Authors' methods: An analysis performed later counted about 80 million unique TCR beta chains (approximately 12 million of them shared). Some clones are missing from TCRdb's copy, which holds only in-frame ones; the method was immunoSEQ multiplex PCR. V and J calls and clone size are as listed in that table; D and trimming were resolved from the DNA. The sample yields some 180,000 clones, approximately 84% seen once. Per germline, CDR1 GTSNPN and CDR2 SVGIG (reference sequence). Trimming took 3 bases from V and 4 from J, leaving 10 bases between them. The CDR3 length is 12 residues.

This chain joins TRBV30 and TRBJ2-7, with D unclear. This TCR was recovered from a girl in the first two years of life in good health and CMV-seronegative. The material sequenced was PBMCs. The CDR3 spells CAWRQRGYEQYF. CDR3 DNA sequence: TGTGCCTGGAGGCAGAGAGGATACGAGCAGTACTTC. Full variable domain (remainder filled in from reference TRBV30 and TRBJ2-7): SQTIHQWPATLVQPVGSPLSLECTVEGTSNPNLYWYRQAAGRGLQLLFYSVGIGQISSEVPQNLSASRPQDRQFILSSKKLLLSDSGFYLCAWRQRGYEQYFGPGTRLTVT.